Listed here is a single T cell receptor (beta chain). The sample originates from a study of cytomegalovirus exposure and HLA in healthy donors. Amplification used 60 Vbeta primers and 13 Jbeta primers. Some clones are missing from TCRdb's copy, which holds only in-frame ones; the method was immunoSEQ multiplex PCR. The data show roughly 90,000 clones, roughly 70% seen once. This receptor was obtained from a young man in good health and CMV-seropositive. Sequencing was performed on PBMCs.

The CDR3 DNA reads as TGTGCCAGCAGCAGACCGGGACTAGCGACCGATGAGCAGTTCTTC. Its translation: CASSRPGLATDEQFF. The gene calls are TRBV6-5 and TRBJ2-1, with 10 bases matching TRBD2. The CDR3 covers 15 residues. J gave up 8 bases and V 6 bases, and 10 bases lay outside the gene matches. Germline CDR1 and CDR2: MNHEY and SVGAGI.